The 15 T cell receptor beta chains reported below all come from one sample, sequenced in a study of technical replicates of blood from four donors. This table comes from immunoSEQ multiplex PCR, and its TCRdb copy is limited to in-frame clones, with some not included. Of 60,000 to 65,000 clones in the sample, about 90% were seen once. Sequenced input: PBMCs. Receptors were obtained from a human donor in good health. Some clones in this sample may be carry-over from other donors' samples.

V usage is TRBV11-2 and J usage is TRBJ1-1; D is unclear. This CDR3 is built from 15 residues. The germline gives CDR1 SGHAT, CDR2 FQNNGV. V dropped 0 bases and J dropped 2 bases, with 10 bases sitting between them. The CDR3 sequence: CASSLDLQINTEAFF. CDR3 nucleotides: TGTGCCAGCAGCTTAGATTTACAGATTAACACTGAAGCTTTCTTT.

CDR3 DNA sequence: TGTGCCGCCCGGACAACCCATGAGCAGTTCTTC. Translating gives CAARTTHEQFF. The chain recombines TRBV6-5 with TRBJ2-1; TRBD1 is a possible D gene (5 bases). Germline assignment: CDR1 MNHEY and CDR2 SVGAGI. Trimming left V 11 bases short and J 8 bases short, with 13 bases between. The CDR3 covers 11 residues.

This rearrangement joins TRBV15 to TRBJ2-7; D remains unclear. CDR3 length equals 13 residues. Germline V gives CDR1 LNHNV, CDR2 YYDKDF (reference sequence). Deletions cut 5 bases from V and 2 bases from J, with 10 bases between. For the CDR3, the DNA is TGTGCCACCAGCGGAGCGCGAGCCTACGAGCAGTACTTC. Protein product: CATSGARAYEQYF.

The V and J genes are TRBV6-5 and TRBJ1-1; D call uncertain. Trimming shortened V by 0 bases and J by 1 base, and 3 bases separated the two germline ends. Germline V lookup: CDR1 MNHEY, CDR2 SVGAGI. The CDR3 runs 13 residues. The CDR3 nucleotides are TGTGCCAGCAGTTACTCGAGGAACACTGAAGCTTTCTTT. Its protein is CASSYSRNTEAFF.

The chain joins TRBV5-6 to TRBJ2-2, with a weak D call TRBD2 (5 bases). The CDR3 runs to 14 residues. Trimming left V 0 bases short and J 3 bases short, with 6 bases between. CDR1 SGHDT and CDR2 YYEEEE come from the germline V gene. CDR3 region: CASSLGEYTGELFF. For the CDR3, the DNA is TGTGCCAGCAGCTTGGGGGAGTACACCGGGGAGCTGTTTTTT.

The chain couples TRBV5-4 to TRBJ1-1; D might be TRBD1 (5 bases). The V gene's germline CDR1 is SGHNT and CDR2 YYREEE (reference sequence). V lost 0 bases and J 4 bases, leaving 13 bases between the germline ends. The CDR3 covers 15 residues. CDR3 sequence (DNA): TGTGCCAGCAGCTTGGCTGGCGGGGCACCCACTGAAGCTTTCTTT. Translating gives CASSLAGGAPTEAFF. Full variable domain (rest looked up from reference TRBV5-4 and TRBJ1-1): ETGVTQSPTHLIKTRGQQVTLRCSSQSGHNTVSWYQQALGQGPQFIFQYYREEENGRGNFPPRFSGLQFPNYSSELNVNALELDDSALYLCASSLAGGAPTEAFFGQGTRLTVV.

The CDR3 region has the DNA TGTGCCAGCAGCGTAGATGTAGGGGTTAACTATGGCTACACCTTC. Translated, it gives CASSVDVGVNYGYTF. The V call is TRBV9, the J call TRBJ1-2; D perhaps matches TRBD1 (5 bases). The CDR3 sequence is 15 residues long. From germline, CDR1 is SGDLS and CDR2 YYNGEE. V was clipped by 0 bases and J by 1 base, with 10 bases between them.

The chain joins TRBV5-6 to TRBJ1-3; the D gene is possibly TRBD1 (6 bases). The V gene lost 2 bases and the J gene lost 2 bases, with 8 bases spanning the gap. This CDR3 has 14 amino acids. Germline CDR1 SGHDT, CDR2 YYEEEE. This CDR3 is CASSLWTAGNTIYF. The CDR3 DNA follows: TGTGCCAGCAGCTTATGGACAGCTGGAAACACCATATATTTT.

This rearrangement joins TRBV5-1 to TRBJ2-3, with D tentatively TRBD1 (6 bases). CDR1 SGHRS and CDR2 YFSETQ come from the germline V gene. Trimming took 2 bases from V and 0 from J, leaving 10 bases between them. The length of the CDR3 is 15 residues. The CDR3 region is CASSLLGQSTDTQYF. DNA for the CDR3: TGCGCCAGCAGCTTATTAGGACAGAGCACAGATACGCAGTATTTT.

The chain joins TRBV4-3 to TRBJ2-1; tentatively, D is TRBD2 (6 bases). The CDR3 is made up of 13 amino acids. Germline V gives CDR1 LGHNA, CDR2 YSLEER. V was clipped by 5 bases and J by 8 bases, with 13 bases between them. Here the CDR3 reads CASSEKGGDEQFF. The CDR3 region has the DNA TGCGCCAGCAGCGAGAAGGGAGGCGATGAGCAGTTCTTC.

The genes are TRBV4-3 and TRBJ2-3, with 8 bases matching TRBD2. The CDR3 is 17 residues long. After removal of 0 bases from V and 2 bases from J, the junction contained 7 bases not matched to a gene. Germline lookup yields CDR1 LGHNA and CDR2 YSLEER. CDR3 in amino acids: CASSQDRIAGPTDTQYF. The CDR3 DNA reads TGCGCCAGCAGCCAAGATAGGATAGCGGGACCCACAGATACGCAGTATTTT.

The chain couples TRBV27 to TRBJ2-7, with D possibly matching TRBD1 (6 bases). Per germline, CDR1 MNHEY and CDR2 SMNVEV (reference sequence). This CDR3 region has 15 residues. The V and J ends lost 1 base and 2 bases respectively, with 12 bases between them. CDR3 DNA: TGTGCCAGCAGTTTATGGGGGCAGGGCCCCTACGAGCAGTACTTC. The encoded protein is CASSLWGQGPYEQYF.

A single count supports this clone. CDR3 amino acids: CSARGSGGLEAFF. In DNA, the CDR3 is TGCAGCGCCCGAGGGTCGGGGGGTCTTGAAGCTTTCTTT. V usage is TRBV29-1 and J usage is TRBJ1-1; D might be TRBD1 (5 bases). V lost 7 bases and J lost 7, with 19 bases in between. In germline, CDR1 is SQVTM, CDR2 ANQGSEA. The CDR3 covers 13 residues.

This chain connects TRBV4-1 to TRBJ1-2, with D possibly TRBD1 on 6 matching bases. CDR3 length: 17 residues. Germline V gene lookup returns CDR1 MGHRA and CDR2 YSYEKL. V lost 1 base and J lost 3, with 18 bases in between. The CDR3 here is CASSQVAGASADYGYTF. DNA of the CDR3: TGCGCCAGCAGCCAAGTGGCGGGGGCGAGTGCGGACTATGGCTACACCTTC.

The chain carries TRBV5-1 and TRBJ2-1; TRBD2 agrees at 9 bases. This CDR3 region has 16 residues. V was pared by 3 bases and J by 8 bases, with 12 bases of the junction left unmatched. The germline V gene has CDR1 SGHRS and CDR2 YFSETQ. The CDR3 sequence is CASSWAEAGGPYEQFF. The CDR3 nucleotides read TGCGCCAGCAGCTGGGCTGAGGCGGGAGGGCCCTATGAGCAGTTCTTC.